One sample yielded the 13 T cell receptor beta chains listed below, sequenced in a study of T cells in Graves' hyperthyroidism and ophthalmopathy. The investigators amplified TCR beta CDR3 regions from RNA transcripts. The TCR CDR3 was amplified in a first-round RT-PCR using the HTBI primer set. TCRdb recomputed calls from the multiplex PCR reads with MiXCR, one row per CDR3 protein. The sample yields 240,000 or so distinct CDR3 sequences, about 16% seen once. Sequences were obtained from blood. These receptors originate from a woman between 18 and 29 years old with Graves' ophthalmopathy.

At least ten counts were recorded for this clonotype. The chain joins TRBV5-8 to TRBJ1-1, with D perhaps TRBD1 (6 bases). Trimming took 7 bases from V and 10 from J, leaving 20 bases between them. CDR1 and CDR2 (germline): SGHTS, YDEGEE. This CDR3 is 13 amino acids long. CDR3 residues: CASRGVQGDRAFF. The CDR3 bases are TGTGCCAGCCGAGGAGTACAGGGCGACCGAGCTTTCTTT.

Many counts were recorded for this clonotype. The V and J genes are TRBV19 and TRBJ1-2, with 10 bases aligning to TRBD1. The CDR3 covers 16 residues. CDR1 is LNHDA, CDR2 SQIVND, per germline (reference sequence). V lost 0 bases and J lost 8; bases outside the gene matches: 9. CDR3 sequence (DNA): TGTGCCAGTAGTATAGACCCGACAGGGGGCCTATCGGGCTACACCTTC. It translates to CASSIDPTGGLSGYTF.

With respect to this clonotype: Being one base from a much bigger clone, this may be a read error. Written as DNA, the CDR3 is TGTGCCAGCTCGCGGGACCGGGACCAACACGACTTC. As protein: CASSRDRDQHDF. This sequence joins TRBV18 and TRBJ2-5; D perhaps matches TRBD2 (6 bases). This CDR3 spans 12 amino acids. Looked up from germline, CDR1 is KGHSH and CDR2 is LQKENI.

This clonotype has at least ten counts. The V gene is TRBV28, the J gene TRBJ1-1; D is undetermined. The CDR3 covers 14 residues. With 0 bases removed from V and 1 base from J, the gap between germline ends came to 6 bases. Per germline, CDR1 MDHEN and CDR2 SYDVKM. The CDR3 DNA reads as TGTGCCAGCAGTTTATGGGGTCCGAACACTGAAGCTTTCTTT. Protein: CASSLWGPNTEAFF.

This clonotype was counted at least ten times. The chain combines TRBV7-9 with TRBJ1-2; a possible D gene is TRBD1 (6 bases). Trimming stripped 5 bases from V and 8 bases from J, with 15 bases between. CDR1 is SEHNR, CDR2 FQNEAQ, per germline (reference sequence). The CDR3 contains 13 residues. The DNA of the CDR3 is TGTGCCAGCAGCCTAGGCCCGGGGGGCGGCTACACCTTC. Amino acid sequence: CASSLGPGGGYTF.

Many counts were recorded for this clonotype. The chain links TRBV28 to TRBJ1-2; 9 bases map to TRBD1. The CDR3 runs to 14 residues. Germline values: CDR1 MDHEN, CDR2 SYDVKM. Trimming took 5 bases from V and 5 from J; bases not matched to a gene: 6. This CDR3 reads CASSQGQGHYGYTF. DNA for the CDR3: TGTGCCAGCAGTCAAGGACAGGGGCATTATGGCTACACCTTC.

This clonotype showed up many times. The genes are TRBV11-2 and TRBJ2-7; D uncertain. The germline V gene has CDR1 SGHAT and CDR2 FQNNGV. Trimming stripped 3 bases from V and 2 bases from J, with 17 bases between. This CDR3 contains 16 residues. CDR3 amino acids: CASSLIMGRGPYEQYF. In DNA form, the CDR3 reads TGTGCCAGCAGCTTGATTATGGGTCGTGGCCCCTACGAGCAGTACTTC.

This clonotype was detected only a few times. Since a much larger clone is just one base distant, this may be a read error. The chain carries TRBV6-1 and TRBJ1-1, with D possibly TRBD1 on 5 matching bases. The CDR3 length is 12 residues. Germline CDR1 MNHNS, CDR2 SASEGT. The CDR3, as DNA: TGTGCCATCAGTGACAGGAACACTGAAGCTTTCTTT. The encoded protein is CAISDRNTEAFF.

At least ten counts were recorded for this clonotype. V gene TRBV30 combines with J gene TRBJ2-7; D is possibly TRBD1 (6 bases). The CDR3 totals 15 residues. The ends were cut back, 2 bases at V and 3 bases at J, with 17 bases in the middle. CDR1 is GTSNPN, CDR2 SVGIG, per germline (reference sequence). The CDR3 protein is CAWSPPRGLIYEQYF. CDR3 DNA sequence: TGTGCCTGGAGTCCCCCCAGGGGTCTGATCTACGAGCAGTACTTC.

This clonotype was observed a handful of times. The chain employs TRBV2 and TRBJ2-1; TRBD2 matches at 15 bases. V shed 6 bases, J shed 8 bases, and the junction held 11 bases outside the gene matches. The CDR3 loop spans 17 amino acids. CDR1 is SNHLY and CDR2 is FYNNEI in the germline V gene. Here the CDR3 reads CASRPTPGTSGRYEQFF. For the CDR3, the DNA is TGTGCCAGCAGGCCCACCCCCGGGACTAGCGGGAGGTATGAGCAGTTCTTC.

This clonotype has ten or more counts. The genes are TRBV6-1 and TRBJ1-1, with D hard to call. Germline CDR1 reads MNHNS; CDR2 reads SASEGT. V was clipped by 2 bases and J by 0 bases, with 10 bases between them. The CDR3 runs 15 residues. The CDR3 region is CASSELRRMNTEAFF. In nucleotides, the CDR3 is TGTGCCAGCAGTGAATTAAGACGGATGAACACTGAAGCTTTCTTT.

The sample holds many counts of this clonotype. The CDR3 spells CASGGPGQGNSPLHF. The CDR3, as DNA: TGTGCCAGCGGCGGACCGGGACAGGGTAATTCACCCCTCCACTTT. This sequence joins TRBV2 and TRBJ1-6; 9 positions agree with TRBD1. The CDR3 is made up of 15 amino acids. CDR1 SNHLY and CDR2 FYNNEI come from the germline V gene. Germline trimming cut 8 bases from V and 6 bases from J; bases unmatched to any gene: 8.

This clonotype was recorded many times. The chain has TRBV15 and TRBJ1-6, with D perhaps matching TRBD1 (6 bases). The CDR3 has 18 amino acids. Trimming removed 1 base from V and 7 bases from J, with 20 bases in between. CDR1 is LNHNV, CDR2 YYDKDF, per germline (reference sequence). In DNA form, the CDR3 reads TGTGCCACCAGCAGAGTCCCCACACTCCGGGACATGAATTCACCCCTCCACTTT. It specifies CATSRVPTLRDMNSPLHF. Full variable domain (remainder filled in from reference TRBV15 and TRBJ1-6): DAMVIQNPRYQVTQFGKPVTLSCSQTLNHNVMYWYQQKSSQAPKLLFHYYDKDFNNEADTPDNFQSRRPNTSFCFLDIRSPGLGDTAMYLCATSRVPTLRDMNSPLHFGNGTRLTVT.